This T cell receptor beta chain appears in the sequencing data of a study of blood T cell repertoires in COVID-19. About the study: From the United States, Italy and Spain came samples of acute and convalescent COVID-19. T cells, B-cell-depleted T cells, or PBMCs provided the cDNA or gDNA that served as material.

Seattle enrolled patients during active infection and tracked them longitudinally. As handled by the study authors: Using reference gene primer amplification, nucleated cell counts were estimated. Generated by immunoSEQ multiplex PCR, the TCRdb table keeps only in-frame clones and is missing some. For V, J and clone size, that table is used; D and trimming come from the DNA. The sample consists of about 200,000 clones, roughly 92% of them appearing once. Source material: peripheral blood. The receptor was derived from a man aged 60 to 75 with COVID-19, enrolled during active disease.

The CDR3: CASGKRTVYNEQFF. The CDR3, as DNA: TGTGCCAGCGGGAAGCGGACAGTATACAATGAGCAGTTCTTC. The rearrangement links TRBV28 to TRBJ2-1, with TRBD1 as a possible D gene (6 bases). The germline gives CDR1 MDHEN, CDR2 SYDVKM. The CDR3 extends over 14 amino acids. Trimming stripped 8 bases from V and 4 bases from J, with 15 bases between.